This entry concerns a single T cell receptor beta chain. This entry comes from a study of blood T cell repertoires in COVID-19. The wider study: Both acute and convalescent COVID-19 samples were obtained from the United States, Italy and Spain. T cells, B-cell-depleted T cells, or PBMCs provided the cDNA or gDNA that served as material.

Per the original methods: Amplification of reference gene primers provided the estimated nucleated cell counts. The data were produced by immunoSEQ multiplex PCR, yet TCRdb's version contains in-frame clones alone and is incomplete. V, J and clone size derive from that table, while D and trimming were established from the DNA sequence. Among around 90,000 clones listed, approximately 86% were seen once. After removal of 2 bases from V and 10 bases from J, the junction contained 4 bases not matched to a gene. Germline CDR1 reads SGHRS; CDR2 reads YFSETQ. This CDR3 has 14 amino acids. The sample taken for sequencing was peripheral blood. The chain has TRBV5-1 and TRBJ1-6, with 9 bases that match TRBD1. The receptor's source is a male donor with acute or convalescent COVID-19. The CDR3 loop is CASSLPGQGSPLHF. The CDR3, as DNA: TGCGCCAGCAGCTTACCGGGACAGGGATCACCCCTCCACTTT.